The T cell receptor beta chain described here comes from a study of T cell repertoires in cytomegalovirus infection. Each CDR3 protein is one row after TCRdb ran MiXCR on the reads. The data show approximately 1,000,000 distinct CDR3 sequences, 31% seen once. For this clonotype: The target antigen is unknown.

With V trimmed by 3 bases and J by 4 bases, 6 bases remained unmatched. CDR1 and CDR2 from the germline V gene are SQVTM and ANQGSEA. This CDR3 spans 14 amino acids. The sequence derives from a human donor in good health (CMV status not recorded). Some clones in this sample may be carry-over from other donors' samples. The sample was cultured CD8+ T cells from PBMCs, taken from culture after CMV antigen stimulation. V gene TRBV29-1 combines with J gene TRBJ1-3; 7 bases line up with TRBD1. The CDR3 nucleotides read TGCAGCGTTGACCTCACAGGGGTCGGAAACACCATATATTTT. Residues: CSVDLTGVGNTIYF.